Following are 15 T cell receptor beta chains from one sample sequenced in a study of CXCR3-negative and CXCR3-positive naive CD8 T cells. Whole-study findings and limits: TRB CDR3s of CXCR3-positive naive cells were more hydrophobic than those of CXCR3-negative naive cells.

Their antigen targets remain unknown. Through 5' RACE with UMI labels, the TRB cDNA libraries were prepared. TCRdb reprocessed the 5' RACE reads, keeping one entry per CDR3 protein, no DNA. The sample's table shows more than 80,000 distinct CDR3 sequences. Sequenced sample: naive CXCR3+ CD8+ T cells from blood. This sample's subset: CD45RO-CCR7+CD27+CD95- naive CD8+ T cells expressing CXCR3 (TNR3+). The source is a human donor in good health. Some clones in this sample may be carry-over from other donors' samples.

The chain uses TRBV7-2 and TRBJ1-2; TCRdb lists TRBD1, though no DNA is available to test this call. The germline CDR1 and CDR2 sequences are SGHTA and FQGNSA. This CDR3 is 16 amino acids long. CDR3: CASSLAWTGDNYGYTF.

The chain uses TRBV28 and TRBJ2-1; TCRdb gives TRBD2 as the D gene, but with no DNA this cannot be confirmed. The CDR3 covers 13 residues. Germline assignment: CDR1 MDHEN and CDR2 SYDVKM. Here the CDR3 reads CASSLGAGGEQFF. The full variable domain, with the rest looked up from reference TRBV28 and TRBJ2-1, is DVKVTQSSRYLVKRTGEKVFLECVQDMDHENMFWYRQDPGLGLRLIYFSYDVKMKEKGDIPEGYSVSREKKERFSLILESASTNQTSMYLCASSLGAGGEQFFGPGTRLTVL.

This chain links TRBV7-2 with TRBJ2-5; TCRdb selects TRBD1, and the lack of DNA leaves this call unchecked. The CDR3 loop spans 15 amino acids. The germline V gene encodes CDR1 SGHTA and CDR2 FQGNSA. The CDR3 is CASSLDRVRKETQYF.

The V gene is TRBV12-3 or TRBV12-4, the J gene TRBJ2-7; TCRdb lists TRBD2, though no DNA is available to test this call. The CDR3 runs to 18 residues. The CDR3 spells CASSPWTSGPKKPYEQYF.

This chain links TRBV28 with TRBJ1-1. Germline loops: CDR1 MDHEN, CDR2 SYDVKM. This CDR3 has 14 amino acids. This CDR3 reads CASSLTEKPTEAFF. The full variable domain, completed using reference TRBV28 and TRBJ1-1, is DVKVTQSSRYLVKRTGEKVFLECVQDMDHENMFWYRQDPGLGLRLIYFSYDVKMKEKGDIPEGYSVSREKKERFSLILESASTNQTSMYLCASSLTEKPTEAFFGQGTRLTVV.

The genes are TRBV29-1 and TRBJ2-7; TCRdb indicates TRBD2, and absent DNA this call remains unverified. CDR3 length: 13 residues. CDR1 and CDR2 from the germline V gene are SQVTM and ANQGSEA. CDR3 sequence reads: CSANGGRNHEQYF.

V and J are TRBV6-2 or TRBV6-3 and TRBJ2-7; without DNA, the TCRdb call of TRBD1 cannot be checked. This CDR3 is built from 16 residues. Germline V CDR1 and CDR2: MNHEY, SVGEGT. CDR3 amino acids: CASSYAGTGGAYEQYF.

J is TRBJ2-7 and V is TRBV28. The CDR3 extends over 13 amino acids. Germline CDR1 is MDHEN and CDR2 is SYDVKM. The CDR3 sequence is CASKKTYSYEQYF.

V and J are TRBV28 and TRBJ1-1; TCRdb reports TRBD1, a call that lacks DNA to check it against. Germline V gives CDR1 MDHEN, CDR2 SYDVKM. This CDR3 comprises 12 residues. The CDR3: CASSFTGTEAFF.

The chain employs TRBV6-4 and TRBJ2-3; the D call of TRBD2 rests on TCRdb alone, since no DNA is present to check it. CDR3 length equals 15 residues. CDR1 is MRHNA, CDR2 SNTAGT, per germline. Here the CDR3 reads CASSETSGGTDTQYF.

The gene calls are TRBV2 and TRBJ1-3; TCRdb picks TRBD1, but there is no DNA to check that call. CDR1 is SNHLY, CDR2 FYNNEI, per germline. The CDR3 runs to 15 residues. CDR3 loop: CASSAGTGSGNTIYF.

The chain has TRBV28 and TRBJ2-2; TCRdb returns TRBD1, unconfirmable since there is no DNA. The length of the CDR3 is 16 residues. CDR1 MDHEN and CDR2 SYDVKM come from the germline V gene. This chain's CDR3 is CASKFAGPANTGELFF.

The chain employs TRBV4-1 and TRBJ2-5. The CDR3 is made up of 15 amino acids. Germline V lookup: CDR1 MGHRA, CDR2 YSYEKL. The CDR3 protein is CASSQGERVQETQYF.

This chain joins TRBV6-1 and TRBJ2-1; TCRdb names TRBD1, which stays unverified in the absence of DNA. The CDR3 consists of 13 residues. From germline, CDR1 is MNHNS and CDR2 SASEGT. The CDR3 reads CASGDRENNEQFF.

CDR3 sequence reads: CASSQVTSGAYEQYF. V usage is TRBV4-1 and J usage is TRBJ2-7; the D gene TCRdb calls, TRBD2, cannot be checked with no DNA. The CDR3 covers 15 residues. Germline lookup yields CDR1 MGHRA and CDR2 YSYEKL.